The clone carrying this TCR beta chain was found a few times. The target antigen is unknown. This sample is part of a study of T cell repertoires in cytomegalovirus infection. There are 14 residues in the CDR3. V lost 0 bases to trimming and J lost 8 bases, with 8 bases between them. TCRdb reanalysed the reads using MiXCR and keeps one entry per CDR3 protein. The table lists approximately 910,000 distinct CDR3 sequences, around 30% of them singletons, with about an eighth in the top ten. Study-wide results and caveats: Cumulated frequencies of public TCR beta families served to identify carriers of CMV plus the relevant HLA.

The specimen comprised cultured CD8+ T cells from PBMCs, sampled from culture after CMV antigen stimulation. The chain uses TRBV23-1 and TRBJ1-6, with D tentatively TRBD1 (5 bases). TRBV23-1 is recorded as an ORF, its role being uncertain. This receptor was taken from a human donor in good health (CMV status not recorded). Some clones in this sample may be carry-over from other donors' samples. The CDR3 DNA is TGCGCCAGCAGTCAATCGGGCAGGGATTCACCCCTCCACTTT. Translation gives CASSQSGRDSPLHF.